A single sample is the source of the 28 T cell receptor beta chains below, sequenced in a study of control samples from healthy donors and cancer patients. TCRdb's table, derived via immunoSEQ multiplex PCR, lists solely in-frame clones and lacks some. Counted here are 160,000 or so clones, 94% occurring once; the ten biggest clones make up approximately 14%. Material: PBMCs. The source is a man between 60 and 75 years old with colorectal cancer.

The rearrangement joins TRBV11-3 to TRBJ2-1; D tentatively reads TRBD1 or TRBD2 (5 bases each). Germline assignment: CDR1 SGHNT and CDR2 YENEEA. V lost 6 bases and J 6 bases, leaving 9 bases between the germline ends. This CDR3 contains 12 residues. Here the CDR3 DNA reads TGTGCCAGCAGTTGGGGACCCAATGAGCAGTTCTTC. Protein sequence: CASSWGPNEQFF.

CDR3 coding DNA: TGTGCCAGCAGAAAACTAGCGGGGGGCTACAATGAGCAGTTCTTC. This translates into CASRKLAGGYNEQFF. The V call is TRBV11-2, the J call TRBJ2-1, with 12 nucleotides matching TRBD2. The trim removed 6 bases at V and 3 bases at J, leaving 3 bases unmatched. The length of the CDR3 is 15 residues. From germline, CDR1 is SGHAT and CDR2 FQNNGV.

The chain employs TRBV12-3 or TRBV12-4 and TRBJ2-1; 7 nucleotides align to TRBD2. J lost 12 bases, V lost 6 bases, and 11 bases had no gene match. The CDR3 spans 13 residues. CDR3 bases: TGTGCCAGCAGGAGCGGGGCCCCTATGAGGCAGTTCTTC. Its translation: CASRSGAPMRQFF.

The rearrangement joins TRBV9 to TRBJ1-1; 9 nucleotides align to TRBD1. This CDR3 region has 14 residues. The V and J ends lost 4 bases and 5 bases, in that order; junction bases with no gene match: 6. CDR1 is SGDLS and CDR2 is YYNGEE in the germline V gene. The CDR3: CASSPQTGGTEAFF. The CDR3 DNA reads as TGTGCCAGCAGCCCCCAGACAGGGGGGACTGAAGCTTTCTTT. Complete variable domain (other parts from reference TRBV9 and TRBJ1-1): DSGVTQTPKHLITATGQRVTLRCSPRSGDLSVYWYQQSLDQGLQFLIQYYNGEERAKGNILERFSAQQFPDLHSELNLSSLELGDSALYFCASSPQTGGTEAFFGQGTRLTVV.

In DNA form, the CDR3 reads TGTGCCAGCAGTGAATATCGGATCACAGATACGCAGTATTTT. It yields the protein CASSEYRITDTQYF. This sequence joins TRBV6-1 and TRBJ2-3; D gene ambiguous. CDR1 is MNHNS, CDR2 SASEGT, per germline. CDR3 length: 14 amino acids. V was clipped by 2 bases and J by 2 bases, with 8 bases between them.

This clone turned up a few times. The CDR3 coding sequence is TGTGCCAGCAGCTTTGGACAGGGTATCCCTGCAACTAATGAAAAACTGTTTTTT. It codes for CASSFGQGIPATNEKLFF. The V call is TRBV7-9, the J call TRBJ1-4, with 8 positions matching TRBD1. CDR3 size: 18 residues. With V trimmed by 3 bases and J by 0 bases, 9 bases remained unmatched. Germline CDR1 is SEHNR and CDR2 is FQNEAQ (reference sequence).

V and J are TRBV6-5 and TRBJ1-4; D call uncertain. Trimming cost V 0 bases and J 8 bases, with 13 bases left between them. The CDR3 is 15 residues long. Germline loops: CDR1 MNHEY, CDR2 SVGAGI. The CDR3 here is CASSYSGVSGEKLFF. For the CDR3, the DNA is TGTGCCAGCAGTTACTCCGGGGTATCCGGAGAAAAACTGTTTTTT.

The chain combines TRBV5-4 with TRBJ2-2; 9 bases line up with TRBD2. J was trimmed by 1 base and V by 5 bases; bases with no gene match: 6. The CDR3 sequence is 16 residues long. Germline V gives CDR1 SGHNT, CDR2 YYREEE (reference sequence). The CDR3 spells CASRGSSGGNTGELFF. Written as DNA, the CDR3 is TGTGCCAGCAGAGGGAGTAGCGGGGGGAACACCGGGGAGCTGTTTTTT.

The chain uses TRBV27 and TRBJ1-1; D is unresolved. Germline values: CDR1 MNHEY, CDR2 SMNVEV (reference sequence). The CDR3 consists of 13 residues. Trimming pared 5 bases from V and 1 base from J, leaving 8 bases between. The CDR3 DNA reads TGTGCCAGCAGTGGAAGGCCGAACACTGAAGCTTTCTTT. As protein: CASSGRPNTEAFF.

The rearrangement uses TRBV27 and TRBJ1-1, with a weak D call TRBD1 (6 bases). Between the trimmed V and J ends, which lost 4 bases and 3 bases, there was a span of 18 bases. Looked up from germline, CDR1 is MNHEY and CDR2 is SMNVEV (reference sequence). The CDR3 length is 16 residues. As DNA, the CDR3 is TGTGCCAGCAGTTCGGGGGCGCGGCCCTGGGACACTGAAGCTTTCTTT. It is translated as CASSSGARPWDTEAFF.

J is TRBJ1-4 and V is TRBV29-1; tentative D call: TRBD1 (6 bases). The CDR3 extends over 13 amino acids. The germline V and J ends were trimmed by 4 bases and 3 bases, with 9 bases remaining between them. Germline assignment: CDR1 SQVTM and CDR2 ANQGSEA. CDR3 protein: CSVGGGSNEKLFF. The CDR3, as DNA: TGCAGCGTTGGAGGGGGATCTAATGAAAAACTGTTTTTT.

J is TRBJ1-1 and V is TRBV24-1; tentatively, D is TRBD1 (5 bases). Germline V gene lookup returns CDR1 KGHDR and CDR2 SFDVKD. V lost 0 bases to trimming and J lost 0 bases, with 16 bases between them. This CDR3 spans 18 amino acids. The CDR3 DNA is TGTGCCACCAGTGATTTGCGCCTTGTTATCAGGGTGAACACTGAAGCTTTCTTT. It translates to CATSDLRLVIRVNTEAFF.

This sequence joins TRBV5-1 and TRBJ1-2; tentatively, D is TRBD1 (6 bases). Germline V gene sequence: CDR1 SGHRS, CDR2 YFSETQ. The CDR3 length is 15 residues. Trimming pared 0 bases from V and 7 bases from J, leaving 16 bases between. CDR3 region: CASSLGDTMRPGYTF. Written as DNA, the CDR3 is TGCGCCAGCAGCTTGGGGGACACGATGAGACCTGGCTACACCTTC.

The V call is TRBV2, the J call TRBJ2-1; 11 bases are shared with TRBD2. V lost 1 base and J lost 0; bases outside the gene matches: 5. CDR1 is SNHLY, CDR2 FYNNEI, per germline. The CDR3 runs to 18 residues. CDR3 DNA: TGTGCCAGCAGTGAAGGGCTAGCGGGGGGCGTCTCCTACAATGAGCAGTTCTTC. Its translation: CASSEGLAGGVSYNEQFF.

CDR3 protein: CASSVSGQETQYF. The CDR3 nucleotides read TGTGCCAGCAGTGTTTCGGGGCAGGAGACCCAGTACTTC. The chain recombines TRBV6-4 with TRBJ2-5; D may correspond to TRBD1 or TRBD2 (5 bases each). The CDR3 has 13 residues. Germline CDR1 reads MRHNA; CDR2 reads SNTAGT. The V and J ends lost 4 bases and 5 bases respectively, with 11 bases between them.

The rearrangement joins TRBV10-3 to TRBJ1-2, with unresolved D. From germline, CDR1 is ENHRY and CDR2 SYGVKD. Trimming took off 0 bases at V and 4 bases at J, with 9 bases between the two ends. There are 14 residues in the CDR3. This chain's CDR3 is CAISESRAGYGYTF. CDR3 coding DNA: TGTGCCATCAGTGAGTCGAGGGCAGGCTATGGCTACACCTTC.

This clone is a singleton in its sample. The chain uses TRBV6-5 and TRBJ1-1; the match to TRBD1 covers 8 bases. J gave up 2 bases and V 6 bases, and 5 bases lay outside the gene matches. The CDR3 runs to 14 residues. Germline-derived CDR1 and CDR2 are MNHEY and SVGAGI. In DNA, the CDR3 is TGTGCCAGCAGGGACAGGGACCGAAACACTGAAGCTTTCTTT. Translated, it gives CASRDRDRNTEAFF.

V usage is TRBV19 and J usage is TRBJ1-2; no clear D. V was shortened by 6 bases and J by 7 bases, with 18 bases between the two germline ends. The CDR3 has 14 residues. Germline V lookup: CDR1 LNHDA, CDR2 SQIVND (reference sequence). The CDR3 loop is CASSTAVGYFGYTF. The CDR3 DNA sequence: TGTGCCAGTAGCACAGCGGTTGGGTATTTTGGCTACACCTTC.

This clone was observed a handful of times. The CDR3 is CASSIPSVGGGATDTQYF. The CDR3 DNA reads as TGTGCCAGTAGTATACCGTCGGTGGGCGGGGGGGCCACAGATACGCAGTATTTT. The chain joins TRBV19 to TRBJ2-3; TRBD2 matches 9 bases. Trimming at V came to 2 bases and at J to 2 bases, leaving 11 bases not matched to a gene. The germline V gene encodes CDR1 LNHDA and CDR2 SQIVND (reference sequence). The CDR3 sequence is 18 residues long. Together with reference TRBV19 and TRBJ2-3, the CDR3 gives the full variable domain: DGGITQSPKYLFRKEGQNVTLSCEQNLNHDAMYWYRQDPGQGLRLIYYSQIVNDFQKGDIAEGYSVSREKKESFPLTVTSAQKNPTAFYLCASSIPSVGGGATDTQYFGPGTRLTVL.

V and J are TRBV24-1 and TRBJ2-6; the D gene is possibly TRBD2 (5 bases). The CDR3 spans 14 residues. Deletions cut 6 bases from V and 1 base from J, with 6 bases between. Germline V gene data show CDR1 as KGHDR and CDR2 as SFDVKD. In nucleotides, the CDR3 is TGTGCCACCAGTACGGGATCTGGGGCCAACGTCCTGACTTTC. Translation: CATSTGSGANVLTF.

The chain has TRBV6-6 and TRBJ1-6; D is undetermined. Germline V CDR1 and CDR2: MNHNY, SVGAGI (reference sequence). The CDR3 totals 14 residues. Trimming took off 2 bases at V and 5 bases at J, with 7 bases between the two ends. Written as DNA, the CDR3 is TGTGCCAGCAGTTACCTCAGAAATAATTCACCCCTCCACTTT. As protein: CASSYLRNNSPLHF.

This sequence joins TRBV7-9 and TRBJ1-1; D possibly corresponds to TRBD1 (5 bases). This CDR3 region has 15 residues. In germline, CDR1 is SEHNR, CDR2 FQNEAQ (reference sequence). V was trimmed by 5 bases and J by 2 bases, leaving 15 bases between them. CDR3 coding DNA: TGTGCCAGCAGCCGTACAGGAGTGGGAAACACTGAAGCTTTCTTT. Its protein is CASSRTGVGNTEAFF.

This chain uses TRBV11-2 with TRBJ2-7; 9 bases fit TRBD1. This CDR3 has 14 residues. The germline CDR1 and CDR2 sequences are SGHAT and FQNNGV. The junction had 5 bases not matched to a gene; V was cut back by 4 bases and J by 4 bases. The CDR3 here is CASSSQGAGYEQYF. Here the CDR3 DNA reads TGTGCCAGCAGCTCACAGGGGGCCGGGTACGAGCAGTACTTC.

The chain recombines TRBV19 with TRBJ1-4; D is perhaps TRBD1 (5 bases). Germline V gene data show CDR1 as LNHDA and CDR2 as SQIVND (reference sequence). With 5 bases removed from V and 8 bases from J, the gap between germline ends came to 15 bases. The length of the CDR3 is 14 residues. The CDR3 is CASSQGPNREKLFF. The CDR3 DNA is TGTGCCAGTAGTCAGGGACCGAACAGGGAAAAACTGTTTTTT.

The rearrangement joins TRBV6-5 to TRBJ2-2, with a weak D call TRBD2 (6 bases). V lost 7 bases to trimming and J lost 4 bases, with 13 bases between them. CDR1 and CDR2 (germline): MNHEY, SVGAGI. The CDR3 length is 14 residues. Here the CDR3 DNA reads TGTGCCAGCACTCGGGACTTTTTCACCGGGGAGCTGTTTTTT. Amino acids: CASTRDFFTGELFF.

The rearrangement links TRBV7-6 to TRBJ1-2, with D hard to call. Per germline, CDR1 SGHVS and CDR2 FNYEAQ. Trimming left V 5 bases short and J 1 base short, with 5 bases between. This CDR3 has 12 residues. The CDR3 nucleotides read TGTGCCAGCAGCCGAAATAACTATGGCTACACCTTC. Amino acid sequence: CASSRNNYGYTF. Combining the CDR3 with reference TRBV7-6 and TRBJ1-2 gives the whole variable domain GAGVSQSPRYKVTKRGQDVALRCDPISGHVSLYWYRQALGQGPEFLTYFNYEAQQDKSGLPNDRFSAERPEGSISTLTIQRTEQRDSAMYRCASSRNNYGYTFGSGTRLTVV.

The J gene is TRBJ1-1, the V gene TRBV7-2; weak D call: TRBD1 (5 bases). The germline V and J ends were trimmed by 2 bases and 0 bases, with 19 bases remaining between them. In germline, CDR1 is SGHTA, CDR2 FQGNSA. This CDR3 spans 18 amino acids. The CDR3 region has the DNA TGTGCCAGCAGCTTAATCGGGACCGGGAGGGGCATGAACACTGAAGCTTTCTTT. This sequence encodes CASSLIGTGRGMNTEAFF. Variable domain in full (rest from reference TRBV7-2 and TRBJ1-1): GAGVSQSPSNKVTEKGKDVELRCDPISGHTALYWYRQSLGQGLEFLIYFQGNSAPDKSGLPSDRFSAERTGGSVSTLTIQRTQQEDSAVYLCASSLIGTGRGMNTEAFFGQGTRLTVV.

This clone was detected only once. This chain uses TRBV20-1 with TRBJ2-7; D tentatively reads TRBD1 or TRBD2 (5 bases each). The CDR3 sequence is 11 residues long. V shed 6 bases and J shed 3 bases, with 9 bases lying between them. The V gene's germline CDR1 is DFQATT and CDR2 SNEGSKA (reference sequence). CDR3 sequence: CSAPGGYEQYF. The CDR3 DNA is TGCAGTGCCCCTGGGGGCTACGAGCAGTACTTC.